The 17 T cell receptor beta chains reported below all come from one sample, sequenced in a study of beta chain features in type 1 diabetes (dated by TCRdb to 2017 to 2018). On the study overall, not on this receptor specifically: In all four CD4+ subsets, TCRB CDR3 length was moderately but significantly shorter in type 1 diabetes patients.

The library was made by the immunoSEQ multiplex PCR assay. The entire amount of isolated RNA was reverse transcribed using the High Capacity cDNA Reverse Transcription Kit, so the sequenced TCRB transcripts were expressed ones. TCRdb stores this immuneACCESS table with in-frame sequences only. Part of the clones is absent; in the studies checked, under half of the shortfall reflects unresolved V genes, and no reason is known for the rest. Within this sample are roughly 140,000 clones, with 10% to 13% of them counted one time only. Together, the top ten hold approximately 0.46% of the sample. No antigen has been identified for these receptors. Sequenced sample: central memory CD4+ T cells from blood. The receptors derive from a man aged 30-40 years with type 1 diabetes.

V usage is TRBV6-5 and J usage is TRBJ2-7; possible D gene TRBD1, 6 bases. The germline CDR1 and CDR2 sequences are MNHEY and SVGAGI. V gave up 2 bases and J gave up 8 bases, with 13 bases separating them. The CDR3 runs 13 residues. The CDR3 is CASSYDPGQKQYF. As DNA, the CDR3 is TGTGCCAGCAGTTACGATCCCGGACAGAAGCAGTACTTC.

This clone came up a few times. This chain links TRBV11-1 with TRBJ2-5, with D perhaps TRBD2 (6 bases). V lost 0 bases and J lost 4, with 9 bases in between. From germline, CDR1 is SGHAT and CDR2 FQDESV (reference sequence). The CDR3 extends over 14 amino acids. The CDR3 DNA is TGTGCCAGCAGCTTAGCGGGAGCGGGAGAGACCCAGTACTTC. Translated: CASSLAGAGETQYF. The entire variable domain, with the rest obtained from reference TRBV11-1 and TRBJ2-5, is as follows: EAEVAQSPRYKITEKSQAVAFWCDPISGHATLYWYRQILGQGPELLVQFQDESVVDDSQLPKDRFSAERLKGVDSTLKIQPAELGDSAMYLCASSLAGAGETQYFGPGTRLLVL.

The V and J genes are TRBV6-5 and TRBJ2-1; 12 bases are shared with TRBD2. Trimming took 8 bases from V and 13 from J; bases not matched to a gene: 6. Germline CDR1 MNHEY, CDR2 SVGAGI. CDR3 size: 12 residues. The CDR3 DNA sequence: TGTGCCAGCCAGGGACTAGCGGGCCCCCAGTTCTTC. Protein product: CASQGLAGPQFF.

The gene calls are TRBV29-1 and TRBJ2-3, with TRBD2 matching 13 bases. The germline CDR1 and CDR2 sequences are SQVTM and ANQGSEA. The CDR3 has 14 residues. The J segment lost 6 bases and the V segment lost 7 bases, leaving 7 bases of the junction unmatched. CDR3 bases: TGCAGCGCCGGACTAGCGGGAGTCGGGGATACGCAGTATTTT. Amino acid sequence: CSAGLAGVGDTQYF.

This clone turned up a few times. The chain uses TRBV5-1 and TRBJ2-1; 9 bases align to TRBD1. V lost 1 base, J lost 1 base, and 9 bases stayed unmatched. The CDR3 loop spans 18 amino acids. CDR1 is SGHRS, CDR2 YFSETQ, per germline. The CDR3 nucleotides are TGCGCCAGCAGCTTGTTGGGACAGGGTTCGGCTTCCTACAATGAGCAGTTCTTC. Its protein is CASSLLGQGSASYNEQFF. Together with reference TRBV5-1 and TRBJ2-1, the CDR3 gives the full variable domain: KAGVTQTPRYLIKTRGQQVTLSCSPISGHRSVSWYQQTPGQGLQFLFEYFSETQRNKGNFPGRFSGRQFSNSRSEMNVSTLELGDSALYLCASSLLGQGSASYNEQFFGPGTRLTVL.

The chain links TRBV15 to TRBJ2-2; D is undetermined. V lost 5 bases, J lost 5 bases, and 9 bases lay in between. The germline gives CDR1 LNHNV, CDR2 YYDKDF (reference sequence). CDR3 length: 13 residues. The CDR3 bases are TGTGCCACCAGCCCCCGCGTGACCGGGGAGCTGTTTTTT. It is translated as CATSPRVTGELFF.

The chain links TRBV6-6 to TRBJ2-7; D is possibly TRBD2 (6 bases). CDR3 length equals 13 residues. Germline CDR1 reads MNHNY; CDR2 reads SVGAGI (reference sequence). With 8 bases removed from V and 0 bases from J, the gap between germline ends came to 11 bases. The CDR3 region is CASCGVDSYEQYF. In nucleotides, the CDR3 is TGTGCCAGCTGCGGGGTAGACTCCTACGAGCAGTACTTC.

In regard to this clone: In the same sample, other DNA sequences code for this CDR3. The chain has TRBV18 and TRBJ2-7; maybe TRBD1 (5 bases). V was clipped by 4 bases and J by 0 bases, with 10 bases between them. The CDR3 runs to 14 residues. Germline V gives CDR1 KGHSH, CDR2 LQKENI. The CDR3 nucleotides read TGTGCCAGCTCACGAGACAGCAGCTCCTACGAGCAGTACTTC. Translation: CASSRDSSSYEQYF.

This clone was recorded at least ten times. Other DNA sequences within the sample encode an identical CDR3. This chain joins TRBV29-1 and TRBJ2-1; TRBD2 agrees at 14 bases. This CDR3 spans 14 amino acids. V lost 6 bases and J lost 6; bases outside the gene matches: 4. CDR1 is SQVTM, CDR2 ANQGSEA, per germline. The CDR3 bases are TGCAGCGTAAACGGACTAGCGGGAGGCAATGAGCAGTTCTTC. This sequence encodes CSVNGLAGGNEQFF.

For the CDR3, the DNA is TGCGCCAGCAGCGCCGGCGGGGCCGAAGAGACCCAGTACTTC. It specifies CASSAGGAEETQYF. The rearrangement uses TRBV5-1 and TRBJ2-5; D is possibly TRBD2 (6 bases). Trimming removed 4 bases from V and 3 bases from J, with 13 bases in between. Germline V gives CDR1 SGHRS, CDR2 YFSETQ. The CDR3 consists of 14 residues.

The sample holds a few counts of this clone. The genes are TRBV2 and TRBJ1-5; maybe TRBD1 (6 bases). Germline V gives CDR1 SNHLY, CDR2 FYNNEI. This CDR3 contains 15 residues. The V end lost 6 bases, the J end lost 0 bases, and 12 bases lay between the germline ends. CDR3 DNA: TGTGCCAGCAGACGCCGGGACAATAGCAATCAGCCCCAGCATTTT. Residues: CASRRRDNSNQPQHF.

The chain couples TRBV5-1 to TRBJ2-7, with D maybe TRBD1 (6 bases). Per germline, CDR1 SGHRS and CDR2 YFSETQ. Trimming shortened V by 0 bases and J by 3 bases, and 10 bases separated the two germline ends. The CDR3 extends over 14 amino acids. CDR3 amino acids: CASSLEEQGYEQYF. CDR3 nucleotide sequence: TGCGCCAGCAGCTTGGAGGAACAGGGCTACGAGCAGTACTTC.

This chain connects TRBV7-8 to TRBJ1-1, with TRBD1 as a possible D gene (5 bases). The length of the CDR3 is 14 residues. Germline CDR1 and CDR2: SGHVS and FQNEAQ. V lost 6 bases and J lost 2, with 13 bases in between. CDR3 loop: CASRTTGANTEAFF. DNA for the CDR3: TGTGCCAGCAGAACAACAGGCGCCAACACTGAAGCTTTCTTT.

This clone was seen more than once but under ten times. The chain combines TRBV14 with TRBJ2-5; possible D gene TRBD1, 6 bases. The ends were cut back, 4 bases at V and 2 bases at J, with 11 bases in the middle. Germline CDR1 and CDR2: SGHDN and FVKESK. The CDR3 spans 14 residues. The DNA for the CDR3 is TGTGCCAGCAGCCCCCGGGACATACAAGAGACCCAGTACTTC. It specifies CASSPRDIQETQYF.

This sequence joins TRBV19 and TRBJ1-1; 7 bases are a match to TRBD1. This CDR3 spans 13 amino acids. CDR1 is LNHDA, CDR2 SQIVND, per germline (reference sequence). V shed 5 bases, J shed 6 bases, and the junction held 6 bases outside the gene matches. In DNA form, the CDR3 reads TGTGCCAGTAGTTTACGACAGGGAGCTGAAGCTTTCTTT. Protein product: CASSLRQGAEAFF.

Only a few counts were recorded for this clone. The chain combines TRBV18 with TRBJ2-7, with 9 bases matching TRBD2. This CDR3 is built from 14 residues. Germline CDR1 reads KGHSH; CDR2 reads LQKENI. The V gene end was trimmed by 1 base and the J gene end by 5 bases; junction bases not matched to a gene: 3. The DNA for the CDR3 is TGTGCCAGCTCACCACTAGCGGGAGACCACGAGCAGTACTTC. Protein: CASSPLAGDHEQYF.

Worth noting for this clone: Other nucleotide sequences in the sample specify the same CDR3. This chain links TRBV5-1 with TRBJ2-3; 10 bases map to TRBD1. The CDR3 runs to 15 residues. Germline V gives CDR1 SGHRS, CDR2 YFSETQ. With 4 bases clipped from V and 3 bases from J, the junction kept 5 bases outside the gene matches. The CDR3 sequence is CASSPDRGDTDTQYF. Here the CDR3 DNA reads TGCGCCAGCAGCCCGGACAGGGGGGATACAGATACGCAGTATTTT.